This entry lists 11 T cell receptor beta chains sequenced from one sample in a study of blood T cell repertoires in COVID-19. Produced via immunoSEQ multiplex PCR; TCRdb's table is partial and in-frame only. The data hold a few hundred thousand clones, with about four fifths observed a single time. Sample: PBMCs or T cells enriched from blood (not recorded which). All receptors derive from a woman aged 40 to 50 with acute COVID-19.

CDR3 amino acids: CAWSVFGSNEKLFF. CDR3 nucleotide sequence: TGTGCCTGGAGTGTATTCGGGAGTAATGAAAAACTGTTTTTT. This rearrangement joins TRBV30 to TRBJ1-4; D is ambiguous. The CDR3 totals 14 residues. CDR1 is GTSNPN and CDR2 is SVGIG in the germline V gene (reference sequence). Between the trimmed V and J ends, which lost 0 bases and 4 bases, there was a span of 9 bases.

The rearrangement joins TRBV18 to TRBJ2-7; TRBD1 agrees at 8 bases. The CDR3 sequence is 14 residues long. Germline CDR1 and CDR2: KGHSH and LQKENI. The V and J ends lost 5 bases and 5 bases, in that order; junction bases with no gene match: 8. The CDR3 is CASSSRTGNNEQYF. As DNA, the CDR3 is TGTGCCAGCTCATCCCGGACAGGGAACAACGAGCAGTACTTC.

The CDR3 spells CASSLGGVNPYEQYF. DNA for the CDR3: TGCGCCAGCAGCTTGGGGGGGGTTAACCCCTACGAGCAGTACTTC. The chain joins TRBV5-1 to TRBJ2-7; D might be TRBD2 (6 bases). Germline assignment: CDR1 SGHRS and CDR2 YFSETQ. CDR3 size: 15 residues. V gave up 0 bases and J gave up 2 bases, with 12 bases separating them.

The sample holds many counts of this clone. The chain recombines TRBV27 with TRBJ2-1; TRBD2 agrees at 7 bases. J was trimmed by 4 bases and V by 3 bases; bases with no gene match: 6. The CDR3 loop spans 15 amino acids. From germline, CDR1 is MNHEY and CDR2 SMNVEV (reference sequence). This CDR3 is CASSFQRDQYNEQFF. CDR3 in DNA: TGTGCCAGCAGTTTTCAGCGGGACCAATACAATGAGCAGTTCTTC.

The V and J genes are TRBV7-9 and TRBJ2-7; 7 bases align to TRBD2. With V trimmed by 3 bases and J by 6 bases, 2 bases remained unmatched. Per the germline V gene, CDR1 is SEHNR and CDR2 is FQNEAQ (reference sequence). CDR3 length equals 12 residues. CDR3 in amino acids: CASSLTGGEQYF. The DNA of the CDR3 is TGTGCCAGCAGCTTGACGGGGGGCGAGCAGTACTTC.

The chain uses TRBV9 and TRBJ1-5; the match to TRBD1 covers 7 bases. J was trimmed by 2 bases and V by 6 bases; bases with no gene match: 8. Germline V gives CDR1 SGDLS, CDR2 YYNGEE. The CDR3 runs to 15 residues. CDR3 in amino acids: CASTLRTGGNQPQHF. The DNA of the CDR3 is TGTGCCAGCACCCTGAGGACAGGAGGCAATCAGCCCCAGCATTTT. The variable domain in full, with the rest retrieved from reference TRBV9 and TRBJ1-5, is DSGVTQTPKHLITATGQRVTLRCSPRSGDLSVYWYQQSLDQGLQFLIQYYNGEERAKGNILERFSAQQFPDLHSELNLSSLELGDSALYFCASTLRTGGNQPQHFGDGTRLSIL.

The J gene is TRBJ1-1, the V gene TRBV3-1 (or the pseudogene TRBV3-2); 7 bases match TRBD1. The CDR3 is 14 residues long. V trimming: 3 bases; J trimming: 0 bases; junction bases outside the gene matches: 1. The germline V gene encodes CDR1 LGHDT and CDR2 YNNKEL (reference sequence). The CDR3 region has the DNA TGTGCCAGCAGCCAGACAGGGATGAACACTGAAGCTTTCTTT. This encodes CASSQTGMNTEAFF.

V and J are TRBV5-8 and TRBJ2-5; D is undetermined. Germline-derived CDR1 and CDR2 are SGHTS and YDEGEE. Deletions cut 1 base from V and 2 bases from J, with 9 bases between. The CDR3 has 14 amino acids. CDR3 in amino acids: CASSLYHAQETQYF. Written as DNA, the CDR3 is TGTGCCAGCAGCTTGTATCACGCGCAAGAGACCCAGTACTTC.

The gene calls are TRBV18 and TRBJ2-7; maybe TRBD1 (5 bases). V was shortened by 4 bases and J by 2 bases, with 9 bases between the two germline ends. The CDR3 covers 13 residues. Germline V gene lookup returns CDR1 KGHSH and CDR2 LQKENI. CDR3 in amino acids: CASSRGRPYEQYF. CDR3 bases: TGTGCCAGCTCACGGGGCAGACCCTACGAGCAGTACTTC. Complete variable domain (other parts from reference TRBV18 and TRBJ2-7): NAGVMQNPRHLVRRRGQEARLRCSPMKGHSHVYWYRQLPEEGLKFMVYLQKENIIDESGMPKERFSAEFPKEGPSILRIQQVVRGDSAAYFCASSRGRPYEQYFGPGTRLTVT.

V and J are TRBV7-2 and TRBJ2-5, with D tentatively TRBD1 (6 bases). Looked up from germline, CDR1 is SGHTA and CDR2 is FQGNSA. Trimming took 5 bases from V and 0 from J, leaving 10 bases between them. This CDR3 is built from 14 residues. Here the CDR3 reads CASSPDRYQETQYF. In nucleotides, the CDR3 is TGTGCCAGCAGCCCCGACAGGTACCAAGAGACCCAGTACTTC.

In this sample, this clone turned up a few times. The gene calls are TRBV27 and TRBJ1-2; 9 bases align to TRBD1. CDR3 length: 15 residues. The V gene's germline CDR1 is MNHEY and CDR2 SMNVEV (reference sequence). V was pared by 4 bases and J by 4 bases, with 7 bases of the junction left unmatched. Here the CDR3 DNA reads TGTGCCAGCAGTTCGCCAGGGACAGGGATCTATGGCTACACCTTC. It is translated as CASSSPGTGIYGYTF.